Here is one T cell receptor (beta chain) with its context. Primers used in a second PCR of roughly 6 to 11 cycles were a sample-barcoded 5' primer and a J-beta primer mix. TCRdb redid the calling of the 5' RACE reads with MiXCR, one entry per CDR3 protein. This sample yields approximately 850,000 distinct CDR3 sequences, of which more than 45% are seen a single time; about 20% belongs to the top ten. Germline CDR1 is SGHDT and CDR2 is YYEEEE. The CDR3 has 13 amino acids. With 5 bases clipped from V and 7 bases from J, the junction kept 5 bases outside the gene matches. The data originate from a study of blood T cells in healthy people across ages.

The chain couples TRBV5-6 to TRBJ1-5; 8 nucleotides agree with TRBD1. The clonotype originates from a man aged 30 to 45 in good health. The sample was blood. CDR3 region: CASSGQGGQPQHF. CDR3 sequence (DNA): TGTGCCAGCAGTGGACAGGGAGGCCAGCCCCAGCATTTT.